This T cell receptor beta chain was recorded in a study of neurological immune-mediated disorders. Whole-study results and caveats: Multiple sclerosis was found to have the least TCR clonal expansion, below healthy controls, and HTLV-1-associated myelopathy the most.

This clonotype was observed at least ten times. What it binds is not known. Described time point: longitudinal time-point 2. For the unsorted libraries, 2 million PBMCs stored at -80 C served as input. The cDNA came from 5'RACE, which used 10-nucleotide random UMIs. TCRdb reprocessed the 5' RACE reads with MiXCR, giving one entry per CDR3 protein. The sample has under 100,000 distinct CDR3 sequences; around 13% are singletons. The CDR3 spans 15 residues. CDR1 MNHEY and CDR2 SVGAGI come from the germline V gene. With V trimmed by 0 bases and J by 8 bases, 6 bases remained unmatched. This chain uses TRBV6-5 with TRBJ2-1, with 8 bases that match TRBD1. This clonotype was obtained from a female donor with HTLV-1-associated myelopathy (HAM/TSP). The sample was PBMCs. CDR3: CASSYSAGGLYEQFF. CDR3 bases: TGTGCCAGCAGTTACTCTGCAGGGGGCCTTTATGAGCAGTTCTTC.